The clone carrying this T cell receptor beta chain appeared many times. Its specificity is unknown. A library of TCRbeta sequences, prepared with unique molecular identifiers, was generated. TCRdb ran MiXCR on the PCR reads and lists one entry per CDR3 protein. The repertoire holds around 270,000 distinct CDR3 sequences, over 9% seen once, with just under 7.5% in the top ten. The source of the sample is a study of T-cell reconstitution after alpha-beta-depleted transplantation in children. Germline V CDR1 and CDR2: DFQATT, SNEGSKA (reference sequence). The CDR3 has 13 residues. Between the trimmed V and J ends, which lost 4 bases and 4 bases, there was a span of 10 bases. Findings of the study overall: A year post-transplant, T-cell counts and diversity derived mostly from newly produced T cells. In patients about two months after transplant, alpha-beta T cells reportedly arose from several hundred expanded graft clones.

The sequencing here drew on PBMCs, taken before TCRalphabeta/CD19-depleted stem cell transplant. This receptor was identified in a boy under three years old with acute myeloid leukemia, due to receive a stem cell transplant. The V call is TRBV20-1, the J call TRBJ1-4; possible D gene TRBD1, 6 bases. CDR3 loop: CSATPGHNEKLFF. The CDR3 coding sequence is TGCAGTGCTACGCCGGGACATAATGAAAAACTGTTTTTT.